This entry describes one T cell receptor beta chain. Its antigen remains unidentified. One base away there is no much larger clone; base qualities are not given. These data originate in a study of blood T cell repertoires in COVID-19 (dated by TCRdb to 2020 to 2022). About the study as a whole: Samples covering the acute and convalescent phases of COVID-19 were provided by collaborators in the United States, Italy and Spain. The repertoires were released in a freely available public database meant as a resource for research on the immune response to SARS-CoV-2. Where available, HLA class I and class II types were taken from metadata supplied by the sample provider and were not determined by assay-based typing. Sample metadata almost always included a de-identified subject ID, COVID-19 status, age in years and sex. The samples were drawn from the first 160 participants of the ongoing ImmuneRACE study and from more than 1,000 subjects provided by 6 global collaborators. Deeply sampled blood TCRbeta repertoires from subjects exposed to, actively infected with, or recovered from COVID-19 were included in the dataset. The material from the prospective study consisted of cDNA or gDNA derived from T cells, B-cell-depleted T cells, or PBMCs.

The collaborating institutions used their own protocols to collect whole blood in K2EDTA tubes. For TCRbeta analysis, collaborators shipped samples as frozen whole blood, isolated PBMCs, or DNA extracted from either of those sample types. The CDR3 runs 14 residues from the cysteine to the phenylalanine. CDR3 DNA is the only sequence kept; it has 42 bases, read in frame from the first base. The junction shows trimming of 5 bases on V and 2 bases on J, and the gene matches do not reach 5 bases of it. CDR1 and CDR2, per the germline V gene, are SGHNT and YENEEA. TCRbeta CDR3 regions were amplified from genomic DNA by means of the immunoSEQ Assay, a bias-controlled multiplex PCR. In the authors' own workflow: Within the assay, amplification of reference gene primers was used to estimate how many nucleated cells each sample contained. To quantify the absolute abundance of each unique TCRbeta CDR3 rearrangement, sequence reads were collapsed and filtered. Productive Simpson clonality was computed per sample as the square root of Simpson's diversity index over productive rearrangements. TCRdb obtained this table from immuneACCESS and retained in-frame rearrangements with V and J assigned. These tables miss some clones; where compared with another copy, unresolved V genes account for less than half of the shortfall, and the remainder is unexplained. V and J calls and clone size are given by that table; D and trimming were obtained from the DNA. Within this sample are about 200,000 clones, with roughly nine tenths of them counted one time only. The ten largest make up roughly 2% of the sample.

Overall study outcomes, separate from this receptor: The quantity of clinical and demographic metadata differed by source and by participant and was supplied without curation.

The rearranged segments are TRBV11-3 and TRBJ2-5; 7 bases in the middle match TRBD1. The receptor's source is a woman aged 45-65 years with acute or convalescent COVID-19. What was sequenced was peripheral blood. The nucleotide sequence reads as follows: TGTGCCAGCAGCCCCCGGGACAGACAAGAGACCCAGTACTTC. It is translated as CASSPRDRQETQYF.